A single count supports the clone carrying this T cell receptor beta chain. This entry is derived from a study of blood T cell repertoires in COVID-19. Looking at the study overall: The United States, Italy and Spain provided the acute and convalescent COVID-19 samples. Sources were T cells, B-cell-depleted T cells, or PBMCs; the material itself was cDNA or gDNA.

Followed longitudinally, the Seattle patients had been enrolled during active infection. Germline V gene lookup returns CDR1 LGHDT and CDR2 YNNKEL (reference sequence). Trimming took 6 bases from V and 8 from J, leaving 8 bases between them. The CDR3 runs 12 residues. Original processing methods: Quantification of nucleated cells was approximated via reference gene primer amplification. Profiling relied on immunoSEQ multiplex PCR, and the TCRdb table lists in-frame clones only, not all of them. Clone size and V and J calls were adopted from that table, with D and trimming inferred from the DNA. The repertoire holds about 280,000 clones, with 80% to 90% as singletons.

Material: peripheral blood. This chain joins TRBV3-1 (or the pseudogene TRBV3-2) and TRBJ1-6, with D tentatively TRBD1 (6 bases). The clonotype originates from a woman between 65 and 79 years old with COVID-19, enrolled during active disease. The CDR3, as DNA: TGTGCCAGCAGGCGGACAGATTCACCCCTCCACTTT. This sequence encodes CASRRTDSPLHF.